Each of the 13 T cell receptor beta chains below was sequenced from the same sample in a study of cytomegalovirus exposure and HLA in healthy donors. Only in-frame clones appear in the TCRdb table, and some are missing; sequencing was by immunoSEQ multiplex PCR. The data hold some 59,000 clones, with roughly nine tenths observed a single time. Specimen: PBMCs. The receptors shown here come from a young woman in good health and CMV-seronegative.

This clone was seen a handful of times. The rearrangement joins TRBV6-4 to TRBJ2-1; the match to TRBD2 covers 10 bases. The CDR3 extends over 15 amino acids. The V segment lost 2 bases and the J segment 2 bases; nucleotides outside the gene matches: 0. Germline V lookup: CDR1 MRHNA, CDR2 SNTAGT. The CDR3 loop is CASSDGTSAYNEQFF. The CDR3 bases are TGTGCCAGCAGTGACGGGACTAGCGCCTACAATGAGCAGTTCTTC.

There are a few counts of this clone. The J gene is TRBJ2-7, the V gene TRBV10-3, with D perhaps TRBD2 (6 bases). V was pared by 4 bases and J by 1 base, with 17 bases between. Germline V gene sequence: CDR1 ENHRY, CDR2 SYGVKD. The length of the CDR3 is 16 residues. CDR3 protein: CAISGLRGVRSYEQYF. The CDR3, as DNA: TGTGCCATCAGTGGTCTGCGGGGCGTGAGGTCCTACGAGCAGTACTTC.

The rearrangement links TRBV30 to TRBJ1-5; D remains unclear. Germline V gives CDR1 GTSNPN, CDR2 SVGIG (reference sequence). Trimming removed 2 bases from V and 4 bases from J, with 9 bases in between. This CDR3 spans 13 amino acids. The CDR3 region has the DNA TGTGCCTGGAGTACGCGGGGTAATCAGCCCCAGCATTTT. Its translation is CAWSTRGNQPQHF. Using reference TRBV30 and TRBJ1-5 for the parts outside the CDR3, the full variable domain is SQTIHQWPATLVQPVGSPLSLECTVEGTSNPNLYWYRQAAGRGLQLLFYSVGIGQISSEVPQNLSASRPQDRQFILSSKKLLLSDSGFYLCAWSTRGNQPQHFGDGTRLSIL.

The chain carries TRBV7-9 and TRBJ2-2, with D unresolved. V was trimmed by 6 bases and J by 1 base, leaving 3 bases between them. The CDR3 length is 12 residues. Germline values: CDR1 SEHNR, CDR2 FQNEAQ (reference sequence). The CDR3, as DNA: TGTGCCAGCAGTCGGAACACCGGGGAGCTGTTTTTT. Its protein product is CASSRNTGELFF.

This clone came up once. This chain uses TRBV6-1 with TRBJ1-3; D gene uncertain. CDR3 size: 15 residues. Trimming cost V 0 bases and J 4 bases, with 10 bases left between them. Looked up from germline, CDR1 is MNHNS and CDR2 is SASEGT. In nucleotides, the CDR3 is TGTGCCAGCAGTGAAGCTCCGTCGGGAGGAAACACCATATATTTT. Translation gives CASSEAPSGGNTIYF.

This clone came up once. The chain employs TRBV6-1 and TRBJ2-7; 9 bases are a match to TRBD2. V lost 1 base to trimming and J lost 3 bases; unmatched junction nucleotides: 10. The germline V gene has CDR1 MNHNS and CDR2 SASEGT. The CDR3 sequence is 17 residues long. The CDR3 sequence is CASSEDALLAGIYEQYF. The CDR3 DNA reads as TGTGCCAGCAGTGAAGATGCGTTGCTAGCGGGGATCTACGAGCAGTACTTC.

The count of this clone is one. The chain couples TRBV5-1 to TRBJ1-1; 11 nucleotides match TRBD1. The V gene's germline CDR1 is SGHRS and CDR2 YFSETQ. V dropped 0 bases and J dropped 3; count of bases not matched to a gene: 1. This CDR3 has 15 residues. This chain's CDR3 is CASSLVGQGDTEAFF. The CDR3 region has the DNA TGCGCCAGCAGCTTGGTGGGACAGGGGGACACTGAAGCTTTCTTT. The full variable domain, with the rest looked up from reference TRBV5-1 and TRBJ1-1, is KAGVTQTPRYLIKTRGQQVTLSCSPISGHRSVSWYQQTPGQGLQFLFEYFSETQRNKGNFPGRFSGRQFSNSRSEMNVSTLELGDSALYLCASSLVGQGDTEAFFGQGTRLTVV.

This chain links TRBV7-8 with TRBJ2-3; a possible D gene is TRBD2 (6 bases). The CDR3 has 16 amino acids. Germline CDR1 is SGHVS and CDR2 is FQNEAQ. Trimming pared 0 bases from V and 0 bases from J, leaving 10 bases between. CDR3 DNA sequence: TGTGCCAGCAGCTTAGCTAGCGGAATCAGCACAGATACGCAGTATTTT. This codes for CASSLASGISTDTQYF.

V is TRBV9 and J is TRBJ2-1, with 10 bases fitting TRBD2. The CDR3 runs to 16 residues. V dropped 1 base and J dropped 4; count of bases not matched to a gene: 5. Germline V CDR1 and CDR2: SGDLS, YYNGEE. CDR3 residues: CASSVMVAGGYNEQFF. CDR3 in DNA: TGTGCCAGCAGCGTAATGGTAGCGGGGGGTTACAATGAGCAGTTCTTC.

The gene calls are TRBV30 and TRBJ1-4; TRBD1 agrees at 7 bases. Germline values: CDR1 GTSNPN, CDR2 SVGIG (reference sequence). V was clipped by 5 bases and J by 0 bases; unmatched bases: 15. This CDR3 contains 18 residues. The CDR3 DNA sequence: TGTGCCTGGGAAGCGGGGGTACAGGGGATCGCAACTAATGAAAAACTGTTTTTT. Its protein is CAWEAGVQGIATNEKLFF.

This chain connects TRBV4-1 to TRBJ2-3, with D perhaps matching TRBD1 (7 bases). The CDR3 contains 17 residues. V was trimmed by 0 bases and J by 0 bases, leaving 13 bases between them. Looked up from germline, CDR1 is MGHRA and CDR2 is YSYEKL. The chain's CDR3 is CASSQEPRGASTDTQYF. CDR3 coding DNA: TGCGCCAGCAGCCAAGAACCCAGGGGGGCCAGCACAGATACGCAGTATTTT.

This clone was detected only once. The chain employs TRBV6-1 and TRBJ2-5; D is perhaps TRBD1 (6 bases). Trimming left V 8 bases short and J 1 base short, with 11 bases between. The V gene's germline CDR1 is MNHNS and CDR2 SASEGT. The CDR3 loop spans 13 amino acids. Here the CDR3 DNA reads TGTGCCAGCTCGATAGGGGGCCAAGAGACCCAGTACTTC. It encodes CASSIGGQETQYF.

This clone was detected once. CDR3 loop: CASSFTTSGTSYEQYF. For the CDR3, the DNA is TGTGCCAGCAGCTTTACGACTAGCGGGACTTCCTACGAGCAGTACTTC. The V call is TRBV7-2, the J call TRBJ2-7, with 11 bases that match TRBD2. The ends lost 3 bases at V and 1 base at J; junction bases unmatched: 5. This CDR3 region has 16 residues. In germline, CDR1 is SGHTA, CDR2 FQGNSA. Combining the CDR3 with reference TRBV7-2 and TRBJ2-7 gives the whole variable domain GAGVSQSPSNKVTEKGKDVELRCDPISGHTALYWYRQSLGQGLEFLIYFQGNSAPDKSGLPSDRFSAERTGGSVSTLTIQRTQQEDSAVYLCASSFTTSGTSYEQYFGPGTRLTVT.